Sequencing of this T cell receptor (beta chain) was carried out in a study of PD-L1 blockade in urothelial cancer. Study-level points and caveats: Better survival was forecast by a pretreatment blood TCR clonality below the median.

The CDR3 contains 16 residues. J was trimmed by 1 base and V by 6 bases; bases with no gene match: 8. Germline V CDR1 and CDR2: LGHNT, FRNRAP. Templates that were synthetic TCR analogs were spiked into each PCR. The assay was immunoSEQ multiplex PCR, and TCRdb's table has in-frame clones only and misses some. The data show over 65,000 clones, almost 90% seen once. With respect to this clone: Antigen specificity is unknown.

Time point given: pretreatment peripheral blood. The cohort comprised individuals with locally advanced or metastatic urothelial carcinoma. The chain joins TRBV12-5 to TRBJ2-5, with 10 nucleotides matching TRBD2. This clonotype was sampled from a man in his 70s with urothelial cancer. The sample consisted of PBMCs, taken around atezolizumab (anti-PD-L1) treatment. CDR3 DNA sequence: TGTGCTAGTGGCCCCCCCTTAGCGGGAGGCCAAGAGACCCAGTACTTC. It specifies CASGPPLAGGQETQYF.